This TCR beta chain stems from a study of STAT5B mutations in CD4+ large granular lymphocyte leukemia. Study conclusions and caveats: 8/27 top patient clones versus 2/35 control clones were TRBV06-family.

A word on this clone: Its antigen is unknown.

V lost 5 bases, J lost 0 bases, and 11 bases lay in between. The CDR3 is 14 amino acids. CDR1 and CDR2 (germline): ENHRY, SYGVKD. Sequencing was at survey level. Source study methods: Lowest detectable productive clonotype frequency was 2.59 x 10-5. Sequenced by immunoSEQ multiplex PCR; TCRdb stores in-frame clones only, minus some. V and J calls and clone size are copied from that table; D and trimming were computed from the DNA. The sample gives about 34,000 clones, roughly 88% of which show up once; approximately 1% is in the top ten. The clonotype comes from a human donor in good health. Sequenced input: CD4+ T cells from blood buffy coats. This chain connects TRBV10-3 to TRBJ2-7, with a weak D call TRBD2 (5 bases). The CDR3 region is CAISLAEDSYEQYF. As DNA, the CDR3 is TGTGCCATCAGTCTAGCAGAGGACTCCTACGAGCAGTACTTC.